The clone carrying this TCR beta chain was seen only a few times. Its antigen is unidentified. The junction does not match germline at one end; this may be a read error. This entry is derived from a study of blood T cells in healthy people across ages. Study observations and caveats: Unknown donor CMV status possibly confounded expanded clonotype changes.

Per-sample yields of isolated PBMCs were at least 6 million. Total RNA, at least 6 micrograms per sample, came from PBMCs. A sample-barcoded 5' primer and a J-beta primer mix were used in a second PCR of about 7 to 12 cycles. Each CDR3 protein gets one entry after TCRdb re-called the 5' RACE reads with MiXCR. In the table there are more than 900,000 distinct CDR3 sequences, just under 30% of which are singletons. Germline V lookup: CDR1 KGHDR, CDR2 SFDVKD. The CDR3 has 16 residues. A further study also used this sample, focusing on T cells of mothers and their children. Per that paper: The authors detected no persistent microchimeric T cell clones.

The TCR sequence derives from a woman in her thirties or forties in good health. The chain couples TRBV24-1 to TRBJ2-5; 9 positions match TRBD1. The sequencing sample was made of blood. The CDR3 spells CAASALTGGEGETQYF. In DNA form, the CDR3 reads TGTGCCGCCAGTGCCTTGACAGGGGGTGAAGGGGAGACCCAGTACTTC.